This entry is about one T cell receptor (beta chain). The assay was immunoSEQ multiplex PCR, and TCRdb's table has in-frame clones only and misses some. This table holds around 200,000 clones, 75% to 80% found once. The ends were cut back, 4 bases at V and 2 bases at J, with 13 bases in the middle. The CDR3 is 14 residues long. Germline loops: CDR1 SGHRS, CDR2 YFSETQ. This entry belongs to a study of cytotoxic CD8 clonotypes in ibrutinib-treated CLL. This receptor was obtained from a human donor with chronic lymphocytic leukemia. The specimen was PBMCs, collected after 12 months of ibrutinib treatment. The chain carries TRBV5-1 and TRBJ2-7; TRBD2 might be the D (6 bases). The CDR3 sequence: CASSAGGDPYEQYF. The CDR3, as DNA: TGCGCCAGCAGCGCCGGGGGAGACCCCTACGAGCAGTACTTC.